This is a list of T cell receptor beta chains from one sample in a study of T cells in localized non-small cell lung cancer. Clones were sequenced by immunoSEQ multiplex PCR, and TCRdb holds only the in-frame ones, with some missing. The repertoire has about 82,000 clones, around three quarters of them found once; the top ten carry roughly a fifth. The source material was PBMCs, sampled before any cancer treatment. The source is a man between 35 and 75 years old with stage II squamous cell lung carcinoma. The conserved cysteine and the conserved F or W are not part of the CDR3 here. Fields, in order: CDR3 protein, J gene, V gene.

CDR3aa: ASSGLRLAGGYEQY; j_gene: TRBJ2-7; v_gene: TRBV10-1
CDR3aa: SVEDDSAGREQY; j_gene: TRBJ2-7; v_gene: TRBV29-1
CDR3aa: ASSQDKILFHEQY; j_gene: TRBJ2-7; v_gene: TRBV4-1
CDR3aa: ATSRGGTYEQY; j_gene: TRBJ2-7; v_gene: TRBV15
CDR3aa: ASSHPPSGDPLEQY; j_gene: TRBJ2-7; v_gene: TRBV4-2
CDR3aa: SVNRDRAYTEAF; j_gene: TRBJ1-1; v_gene: TRBV29-1
CDR3aa: ASSRQANEQF; j_gene: TRBJ2-1; v_gene: TRBV18
CDR3aa: ASSTRGLAGAETQY; j_gene: TRBJ2-5; v_gene: TRBV19
CDR3aa: ASSYSSSGTNQPQH; j_gene: TRBJ1-5; v_gene: TRBV6-5
CDR3aa: ASSQDRSGIGYT; j_gene: TRBJ1-2; v_gene: TRBV4-3
CDR3aa: ASSERLARTGELF; j_gene: TRBJ2-2; v_gene: TRBV2
CDR3aa: ASSGRGTGVAGELF; j_gene: TRBJ2-2; v_gene: TRBV19
CDR3aa: ASSSISIQGYT; j_gene: TRBJ1-2; v_gene: TRBV6-5
CDR3aa: ASSSGTSANYGYT; j_gene: TRBJ1-2; v_gene: TRBV5-5
CDR3aa: AITPSDNSPLH; j_gene: TRBJ1-6; v_gene: TRBV10-3
CDR3aa: ASSADRGETQY; j_gene: TRBJ2-5; v_gene: TRBV11-2
CDR3aa: ASSQGGSNEKLF; j_gene: TRBJ1-4; v_gene: TRBV5-4
CDR3aa: ASSPVVDTLSGNTIY; j_gene: TRBJ1-3; v_gene: TRBV18
CDR3aa: ASRTSLGYGYT; j_gene: TRBJ1-2; v_gene: TRBV7-2
CDR3aa: ASSLGPRGQHEQY; j_gene: TRBJ2-7; v_gene: TRBV5-5
CDR3aa: ASSPGIRTYEQY; j_gene: TRBJ2-7; v_gene: TRBV18
CDR3aa: ASSQRQGARGANEKLF; j_gene: TRBJ1-4; v_gene: TRBV4-2
CDR3aa: ASSTDSYNSPLH; j_gene: TRBJ1-6; v_gene: TRBV6-1
CDR3aa: ASSLGADHYGYT; j_gene: TRBJ1-2; v_gene: TRBV11-2
CDR3aa: ASSWTGGSGQPQH; j_gene: TRBJ1-5; v_gene: TRBV5-5
CDR3aa: ASSFRTGRETQY; j_gene: TRBJ2-5; v_gene: TRBV27
CDR3aa: ASSQDGVTNEKLF; j_gene: TRBJ1-4; v_gene: TRBV4-1
CDR3aa: SADRFVGQY; j_gene: TRBJ2-4; v_gene: TRBV20-1
CDR3aa: AWSVKGGRETQY; j_gene: TRBJ2-5; v_gene: TRBV30
CDR3aa: ASSPVAQGVYGYT; j_gene: TRBJ1-2; v_gene: TRBV14
CDR3aa: SVDLLAANSYEQY; j_gene: TRBJ2-7; v_gene: TRBV29-1
CDR3aa: ASSEAAGVGGYT; j_gene: TRBJ1-2; v_gene: TRBV6-1
CDR3aa: ASSPSTGSNQPQH; j_gene: TRBJ1-5; v_gene: TRBV27
CDR3aa: ASSQEGLGYT; j_gene: TRBJ1-2; v_gene: TRBV18
CDR3aa: ATSRAPGLAGGKGNEQF; j_gene: TRBJ2-1; v_gene: TRBV15
CDR3aa: ASRRTRDNEQF; j_gene: TRBJ2-1; v_gene: TRBV19
CDR3aa: ASSSTSGVSDTQY; j_gene: TRBJ2-3; v_gene: TRBV6-5
CDR3aa: ASSPTKGSYNSPLH; j_gene: TRBJ1-6; v_gene: TRBV28
CDR3aa: ASSLSGSSYNEQF; j_gene: TRBJ2-1; v_gene: TRBV5-4
CDR3aa: ASSYSSWGTEAF; j_gene: TRBJ1-1; v_gene: TRBV6-5
CDR3aa: ASSSGAYEQY; j_gene: TRBJ2-7; v_gene: TRBV7-9
CDR3aa: ATSGGANQETQY; j_gene: TRBJ2-5; v_gene: TRBV15
CDR3aa: AISEWDRVKTQY; j_gene: TRBJ2-5; v_gene: TRBV10-3